Presented here are 13 T cell receptor beta chains from one specimen sequenced in a study of Graves' ophthalmopathy and Graves' hyperthyroidism. RNA transcripts provided the template for amplifying TCR beta CDR3 regions. The authors performed first-round RT-PCR with HTBI primers and then a second-round multiplex PCR. TCRdb analysed the multiplex PCR reads with MiXCR anew, one entry per CDR3 protein. The table lists 300,000 to 400,000 distinct CDR3 sequences, roughly 17% of them singletons. Sequenced: peripheral blood. The receptors were gathered from an adult man with Graves' ophthalmopathy.

This clonotype was counted many times. Here the CDR3 reads CASSPRTVLDLSNQPQHF. CDR3 DNA: TGTGCCAGCAGTCCCCGGACAGTGTTGGACCTAAGCAATCAGCCCCAGCATTTT. This chain links TRBV27 with TRBJ1-5; the D gene is possibly TRBD1 (6 bases). Germline V gives CDR1 MNHEY, CDR2 SMNVEV (reference sequence). This CDR3 is built from 18 residues. Trimming cost V 5 bases and J 1 base, with 21 bases left between them.

This clonotype was detected many times. J is TRBJ1-5 and V is TRBV10-3, with no clear D. Germline V lookup: CDR1 ENHRY, CDR2 SYGVKD. Trimming took 6 bases from V and 1 from J, leaving 10 bases between them. The CDR3 extends over 14 amino acids. The CDR3: CAISTGVSNQPQHF. The CDR3 region has the DNA TGTGCCATCAGCACCGGGGTAAGCAATCAGCCCCAGCATTTT.

This clonotype was recorded at least ten times. The V and J genes are TRBV10-3 and TRBJ2-2, with D perhaps matching TRBD1 (5 bases). V was trimmed by 7 bases and J by 1 base, leaving 10 bases between them. This CDR3 is built from 14 residues. From germline, CDR1 is ENHRY and CDR2 SYGVKD. Here the CDR3 DNA reads TGTGCCATCAAAAAGACAGAGAACACCGGGGAGCTGTTTTTT. It encodes CAIKKTENTGELFF.

In this sample, this clonotype turned up many times. The chain has TRBV27 and TRBJ2-7; the D gene is possibly TRBD1 (6 bases). V shed 8 bases and J shed 2 bases, with 13 bases lying between them. The CDR3 is 13 amino acids. Germline CDR1 reads MNHEY; CDR2 reads SMNVEV (reference sequence). This CDR3 is CASRGTPAYEQYF. The CDR3 bases are TGTGCCAGCCGAGGGACACCGGCCTACGAGCAGTACTTC.

This clonotype was detected only a few times. The rearrangement links TRBV15 to TRBJ2-7, with D possibly matching TRBD2 (5 bases). The CDR3 has 13 amino acids. V gave up 5 bases and J gave up 7 bases, with 15 bases separating them. CDR1 is LNHNV and CDR2 is YYDKDF in the germline V gene (reference sequence). DNA for the CDR3: TGTGCCACCAGCGAGGGTCGGCGTCGAGAGCAGTACTTC. This codes for CATSEGRRREQYF.

This clonotype has at least ten counts. This chain links TRBV4-1 with TRBJ1-6; 8 bases agree with TRBD1. Trimming took 2 bases from V and 10 from J; bases not matched to a gene: 4. The CDR3 length is 14 residues. In germline, CDR1 is MGHRA, CDR2 YSYEKL. In DNA form, the CDR3 reads TGCGCCAGCAGCCAAAATACAGGGGGGTCACCCCTCCACTTT. It specifies CASSQNTGGSPLHF.

This clonotype appeared a few times. This sequence joins TRBV30 and TRBJ2-7; TRBD2 matches 7 bases. The ends lost 4 bases at V and 7 bases at J; junction bases unmatched: 13. The CDR3 consists of 14 residues. Germline CDR1 reads GTSNPN; CDR2 reads SVGIG (reference sequence). In DNA, the CDR3 is TGTGCCTGGACCCTGGGGGGGGGAACTGGGGAGCAGTACTTC. This sequence encodes CAWTLGGGTGEQYF.

This clonotype was picked up many times. The chain links TRBV30 to TRBJ1-1; D is undetermined. Germline V gene lookup returns CDR1 GTSNPN and CDR2 SVGIG (reference sequence). The V gene lost 3 bases and the J gene lost 2 bases, with 7 bases spanning the gap. This CDR3 spans 12 amino acids. The CDR3 DNA follows: TGTGCCTGGAGACGATCTAACACTGAAGCTTTCTTT. It yields the protein CAWRRSNTEAFF.

The chain recombines TRBV4-1 with TRBJ2-5; D might be TRBD2 (7 bases). This CDR3 spans 20 amino acids. The V and J ends lost 0 bases and 2 bases respectively, with 25 bases between them. Germline CDR1 reads MGHRA; CDR2 reads YSYEKL. Here the CDR3 reads CASSQDRSPYAAGTQETQYF. In DNA, the CDR3 is TGCGCCAGCAGCCAAGACCGTTCCCCCTACGCAGCGGGGACACAAGAGACCCAGTACTTC.

This clonotype turned up a few times. The CDR3 DNA follows: TGTGCCAGCAGTTATACAGAGGGCAACGAGCAGTACTTC. Its protein is CASSYTEGNEQYF. This rearrangement joins TRBV27 to TRBJ2-7, with a possible D match to TRBD2 (5 bases). The V gene's germline CDR1 is MNHEY and CDR2 SMNVEV (reference sequence). Trimming shortened V by 4 bases and J by 5 bases, and 12 bases separated the two germline ends. The CDR3 length is 13 residues.

This clonotype was seen at least ten times. V gene TRBV6-1 combines with J gene TRBJ1-1; the match to TRBD1 covers 12 bases. With 6 bases clipped from V and 4 bases from J, the junction kept 9 bases outside the gene matches. The germline V gene has CDR1 MNHNS and CDR2 SASEGT. The CDR3 spans 16 residues. The CDR3 region has the DNA TGTGCCAGCAGGACCCGGGACAGGGGGCCCAGCACTGAAGCTTTCTTT. Translated, it gives CASRTRDRGPSTEAFF.

This clonotype has ten or more counts. V and J are TRBV27 and TRBJ1-1; the match to TRBD1 covers 10 bases. V lost 3 bases to trimming and J lost 3 bases; unmatched junction nucleotides: 4. The CDR3 length is 15 residues. Germline V lookup: CDR1 MNHEY, CDR2 SMNVEV (reference sequence). For the CDR3, the DNA is TGTGCCAGCAGTTTCGACAGGGGGCACGACACTGAAGCTTTCTTT. It codes for CASSFDRGHDTEAFF.

This clonotype has a count of ten or more. The rearrangement links TRBV5-6 to TRBJ1-1; D might be TRBD1 (5 bases). This CDR3 region has 15 residues. Per germline, CDR1 SGHDT and CDR2 YYEEEE. V shed 4 bases and J shed 6 bases, with 19 bases lying between them. The CDR3 here is CASSDLEGRRSEAFF. The CDR3 DNA sequence: TGTGCCAGCAGCGACCTTGAGGGGCGCAGGTCTGAAGCTTTCTTT.